A selection of T cell receptor beta chains follows, all from one sample in a study of T cells in Graves' hyperthyroidism and ophthalmopathy. MiXCR was run by TCRdb on the multiplex PCR reads, yielding one entry per CDR3 protein. The data show 700,000 or so distinct CDR3 sequences, with about 15% seen just once and around 7.7% held by the top ten. Sequenced: blood. The receptor source for this set is a man aged 18 to 30 with Graves' hyperthyroidism. The conserved cysteine and the conserved F or W are not part of the CDR3 here.

J gene	V gene	CDR3 protein
TRBJ2-1	TRBV12-3/TRBV12-4	ASRPSGGRSSYNEQF
TRBJ1-1	TRBV7-8	ASSSPEAGVNTEAF
TRBJ2-7	TRBV5-5	ASSRDAGGGSYEQY
TRBJ2-4	TRBV20-1	SARGETSSNIQY
TRBJ2-3	TRBV24-1	ATSDLRSTDTQY
TRBJ1-6	TRBV7-6	ASSEGVLSNSPLH
TRBJ1-3	TRBV12-3/TRBV12-4	ASRHTGSAGNTIY
TRBJ2-1	TRBV6-1	ASRRFGLAGLANEQF
TRBJ1-1	TRBV11-3	ASSFLNTEAF
TRBJ2-1	TRBV7-9	ASSRTSGFYNEQF
TRBJ1-5	TRBV6-1	ASTRNSNQPQH
TRBJ2-1	TRBV12-3/TRBV12-4	ASSSVDNEQF
TRBJ2-3	TRBV11-3	ASSLVGEACPTDTQY
TRBJ2-1	TRBV19	ASSSGGRGDNEQF
TRBJ2-3	TRBV4-2	ASSQGEVRDTQY
TRBJ2-7	TRBV28	ASSLGEQY
TRBJ1-6	TRBV2	ASNLRMGSPLH
TRBJ2-1	TRBV29-1	SVAGTPGYNEQF
TRBJ2-1	TRBV6-2/TRBV6-3	ASSYKKNEQF
TRBJ2-5	TRBV10-3	AITNSGKQETQY
TRBJ2-2	TRBV30	AWTDRPTGELF
TRBJ2-2	TRBV2	ASSVVEPYTGELF
TRBJ2-3	TRBV28	ASSSPGTDTQY
TRBJ2-1	TRBV18	ASSPPVGGHNEQF
TRBJ2-1	TRBV6-1	ASRPGQDNEQF
TRBJ2-7	TRBV19	ASSSDRGLDEQY
TRBJ1-1	TRBV7-2	ASSRTRGSTEAF
TRBJ2-5	TRBV6-6	ASSYSAGRVKETQY
TRBJ2-1	TRBV27	ASSLSPAPSSYNEQF
TRBJ1-1	TRBV5-5	ASSLAPTGTTEAF
TRBJ2-3	TRBV10-3	VISDLFSGHTQY
TRBJ2-5	TRBV20-1	SARLAGGLQETQY
TRBJ2-7	TRBV14	ASSPPGSGAAYEQY
TRBJ2-1	TRBV27	ASSFSADNEQF
TRBJ1-1	TRBV4-3	ASSPDRAPTEAF
TRBJ2-3	TRBV30	VLSGSTDTQY
TRBJ1-1	TRBV7-9	ASSPSPAEAF
TRBJ2-7	TRBV13	ASSLAGAATYEQY
TRBJ2-1	TRBV12-3/TRBV12-4	ASSRLAGAYNEQF
TRBJ2-3	TRBV14	ASSHGAAQY
TRBJ2-3	TRBV29-1	SVEEGLAGDTDTQY
TRBJ2-1	TRBV20-1	SARGPHEQF
TRBJ2-7	TRBV2	ASKRGREAYEQY
TRBJ2-7	TRBV19	ASSIDLRGPPYEQY
TRBJ1-2	TRBV7-9	ASGPGNYGYT
TRBJ1-2	TRBV6-5	ASSYGGDDGYT
TRBJ2-3	TRBV5-4	ASSWRGTDTQY
TRBJ2-1	TRBV20-1	SANDLNNEQF
TRBJ2-5	TRBV20-1	SYSGSPEETQY
TRBJ2-5	TRBV30	AWSVMGITLQETQY